Below, 7 T cell receptor beta chains from the same sample are listed, as sequenced in a study of identical twins. TCRdb passed the 5' RACE reads through MiXCR, listing each CDR3 protein once. The sample records around 960,000 distinct CDR3 sequences, about 12% being singletons. This same sample was also taken into another study, of yellow fever vaccine responses in identical twins.

The specimen was PBMCs. The receptors derive from a young woman in good health.

The chain is built from TRBV15 and TRBJ1-1; no firm D call. CDR1 and CDR2 from the germline V gene are LNHNV and YYDKDF (reference sequence). Trimming took off 1 base at V and 7 bases at J, with 7 bases between the two ends. This CDR3 spans 12 amino acids. The CDR3 loop reads CATSRARDEAFF. The CDR3 nucleotides are TGTGCCACCAGCAGAGCAAGAGATGAAGCTTTCTTT.

The chain has TRBV6-1 and TRBJ1-5; D possibly corresponds to TRBD1 (6 bases). The CDR3 loop spans 15 amino acids. V shed 3 bases and J shed 2 bases, with 11 bases lying between them. Looked up from germline, CDR1 is MNHNS and CDR2 is SASEGT. In nucleotides, the CDR3 is TGTGCCAGCAGTGAGGTGGACAGAGGCAATCAGCCCCAGCATTTT. Residues: CASSEVDRGNQPQHF.

There are a few counts of this clonotype. The chain is built from TRBV11-2 and TRBJ2-1; D may correspond to TRBD1 or TRBD2 (6 bases each). Germline-derived CDR1 and CDR2 are SGHAT and FQNNGV. Trimming stripped 4 bases from V and 2 bases from J, with 12 bases between. The CDR3 covers 15 residues. As DNA, the CDR3 is TGTGCCAGCAGCTCACAGGGACTTACCTACAATGAGCAGTTCTTC. The encoded protein is CASSSQGLTYNEQFF.

The chain is built from TRBV2 and TRBJ2-1; D is unclear. Trimming pared 6 bases from V and 0 bases from J, leaving 12 bases between. The CDR3 extends over 15 amino acids. CDR1 and CDR2 (germline): SNHLY, FYNNEI. This chain's CDR3 is CASSSWPSSYNEQFF. Here the CDR3 DNA reads TGTGCCAGCAGCTCATGGCCGAGCTCCTACAATGAGCAGTTCTTC.

This rearrangement joins TRBV24-1 to TRBJ2-7, with 7 bases fitting TRBD1. The V and J ends lost 4 bases and 5 bases, in that order; junction bases with no gene match: 7. CDR3 length: 14 amino acids. The germline gives CDR1 KGHDR, CDR2 SFDVKD. CDR3 nucleotide sequence: TGTGCCACCAGTGACCCGGGACAGTTCGACGAGCAGTACTTC. This sequence encodes CATSDPGQFDEQYF.

This CDR3 is CACSSRVDRQGGYEQYV. CDR3 DNA sequence: TGTGCCTGCAGCTCTCGGGTTGACAGGCAAGGGGGATACGAGCAGTACGTC. The V call is TRBV7-8, the J call TRBJ2-7; D may be TRBD1 (6 bases). Germline V gene lookup returns CDR1 SGHVS and CDR2 FQNEAQ. The CDR3 covers 17 residues.

This clonotype has a handful of counts. This rearrangement joins TRBV29-1 to TRBJ2-3, with D tentatively TRBD1 (6 bases). CDR3 length: 16 amino acids. CDR1 SQVTM and CDR2 ANQGSEA come from the germline V gene. Trimming took off 7 bases at V and 0 bases at J, with 20 bases between the two ends. The CDR3 loop is CSATLRTATSTDTQYF. The CDR3 nucleotides are TGCAGCGCGACCTTGAGGACAGCGACTAGCACAGATACGCAGTATTTT.